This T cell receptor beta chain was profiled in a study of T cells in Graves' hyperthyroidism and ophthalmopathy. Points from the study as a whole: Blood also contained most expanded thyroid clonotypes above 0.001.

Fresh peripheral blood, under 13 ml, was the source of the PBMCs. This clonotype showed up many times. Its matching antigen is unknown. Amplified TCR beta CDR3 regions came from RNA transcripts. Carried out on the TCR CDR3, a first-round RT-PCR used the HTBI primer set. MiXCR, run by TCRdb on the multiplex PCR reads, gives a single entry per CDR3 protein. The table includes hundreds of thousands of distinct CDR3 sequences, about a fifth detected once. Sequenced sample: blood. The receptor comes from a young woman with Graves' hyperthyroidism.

The chain's CDR3 is CASSGGDNQPQHF. In nucleotides, the CDR3 is TGTGCCAGTAGTGGGGGCGACAATCAGCCCCAGCATTTT. The rearrangement links TRBV7-8 to TRBJ1-5, with a tentative D call TRBD1 (6 bases). Trimming shortened V by 9 bases and J by 3 bases, and 12 bases separated the two germline ends. Germline V lookup: CDR1 SGHVS, CDR2 FQNEAQ. CDR3 length: 13 residues.